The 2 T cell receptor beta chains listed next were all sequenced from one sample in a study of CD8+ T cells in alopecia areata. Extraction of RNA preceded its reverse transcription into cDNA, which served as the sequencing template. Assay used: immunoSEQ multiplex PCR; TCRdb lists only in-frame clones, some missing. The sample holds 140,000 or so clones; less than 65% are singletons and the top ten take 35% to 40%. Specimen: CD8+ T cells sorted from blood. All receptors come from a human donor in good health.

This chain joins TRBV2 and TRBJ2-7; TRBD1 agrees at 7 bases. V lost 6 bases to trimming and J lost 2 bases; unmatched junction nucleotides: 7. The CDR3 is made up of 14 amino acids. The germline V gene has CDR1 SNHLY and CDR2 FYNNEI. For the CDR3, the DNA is TGTGCCAGCAGAACCCCGGGACAGCCCTACGAGCAGTACTTC. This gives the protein CASRTPGQPYEQYF.

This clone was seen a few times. The CDR3 region is CASSPSGWSSQETQYF. The CDR3 nucleotides read TGTGCCAGCAGCCCCAGCGGGTGGAGTAGCCAAGAGACCCAGTACTTC. This chain uses TRBV9 with TRBJ2-5; a possible D gene is TRBD2 (6 bases). CDR1 SGDLS and CDR2 YYNGEE come from the germline V gene. The V gene lost 4 bases and the J gene lost 1 base, with 17 bases spanning the gap. The CDR3 covers 16 residues.